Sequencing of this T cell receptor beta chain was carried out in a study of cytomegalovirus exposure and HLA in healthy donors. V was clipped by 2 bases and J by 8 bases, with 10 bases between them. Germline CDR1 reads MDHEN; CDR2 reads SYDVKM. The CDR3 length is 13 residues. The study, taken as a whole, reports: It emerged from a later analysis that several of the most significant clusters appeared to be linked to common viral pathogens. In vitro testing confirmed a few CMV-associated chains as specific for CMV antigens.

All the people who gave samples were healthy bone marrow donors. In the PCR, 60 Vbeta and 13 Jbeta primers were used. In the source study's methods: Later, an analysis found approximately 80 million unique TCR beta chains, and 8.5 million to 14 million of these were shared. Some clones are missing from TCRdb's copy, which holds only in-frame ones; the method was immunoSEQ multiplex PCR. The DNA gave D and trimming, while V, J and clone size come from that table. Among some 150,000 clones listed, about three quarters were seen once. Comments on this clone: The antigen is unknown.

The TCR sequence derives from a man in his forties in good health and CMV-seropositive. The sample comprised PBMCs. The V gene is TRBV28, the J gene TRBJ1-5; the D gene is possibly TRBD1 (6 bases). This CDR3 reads CASSLGGAKPQHF. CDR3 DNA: TGTGCCAGCAGTTTAGGGGGGGCTAAGCCCCAGCATTTT. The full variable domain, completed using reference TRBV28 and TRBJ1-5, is DVKVTQSSRYLVKRTGEKVFLECVQDMDHENMFWYRQDPGLGLRLIYFSYDVKMKEKGDIPEGYSVSREKKERFSLILESASTNQTSMYLCASSLGGAKPQHFGDGTRLSIL.